The rows below give T cell receptor beta chains drawn from one sample of a study of T cells in Graves' hyperthyroidism and ophthalmopathy. TCRdb called the multiplex PCR reads again in MiXCR, with one record for every CDR3 protein. Here the sample spans fewer than 850,000 distinct CDR3 sequences, roughly 17% being singletons. The sample consisted of blood. These TCRs come from a man in his fifties or sixties with Graves' hyperthyroidism. CDR3s include the opening cysteine and the closing phenylalanine or tryptophan. The D gene is left open where the match is weak. Clone size is given for some rows only: seen once, a few or many times, or a class if the clone is expanded.

clone size	V gene	J gene	CDR3 length	D gene	CDR3 DNA	CDR3 protein
many	TRBV11-2	TRBJ2-5	17	TRBD2	TGTGCCAGCAGCCCAAGGACCCGGACTAGCGGGACCGAGACCCAGTACTTC	CASSPRTRTSGTETQYF
many	TRBV6-1	TRBJ2-1	14	TRBD1	TGTGCCACCAGATCTGGGGACAGGGGATATGAGCAGTTCTTC	CATRSGDRGYEQFF
NA	TRBV7-2	TRBJ1-2	13	TRBD1	TGTGCCAGCAGCGACCGACAGGGCTGTGGCTACACCTTC	CASSDRQGCGYTF
NA	TRBV27	TRBJ1-1	12	NA	TGTGCCAGCTCCTTCGAGTCCTCTGAAGCTTTCTTT	CASSFESSEAFF
few	TRBV27	TRBJ1-5	12	NA	TGTGCCAGCAGCTCACCGGGACAGCCCCAGCATTTT	CASSSPGQPQHF
NA	TRBV2	TRBJ1-2	14	NA	TGTGTCAGCAACCAGGACGGGGTTAACTATGGCTACACCTTC	CVSNQDGVNYGYTF
many	TRBV7-2	TRBJ2-5	14	NA	TGTGCCAGCAGCTTGGGACGTAATCAAGAGACCCAGTACTTC	CASSLGRNQETQYF
many	TRBV6-2/TRBV6-3	TRBJ2-2	14	NA	TGTGCCAGCAGTACAGATTTTAACACCGGGGAGCTGTTTTTT	CASSTDFNTGELFF
few	TRBV2	TRBJ2-1	15	NA	TGTGCCAGCAATCCGGGGCTGAGCTCCTACAATGAGCAGTTCTTC	CASNPGLSSYNEQFF
few	TRBV18	TRBJ2-7	14	TRBD2	TGTGCCAGCTCACCAACTAGCGATCTATCCGAGCAGTACTTC	CASSPTSDLSEQYF
NA	TRBV28	TRBJ1-6	17	NA	TGTGCCAGCAAGACCTCCCCAGCCAGTAACGACAATTCACCCCTCCACTTT	CASKTSPASNDNSPLHF
many	TRBV11-2	TRBJ2-7	14	NA	TGTGCCAGCAGCTCCAGACCCAACAGCTACGAGCAGTACTTC	CASSSRPNSYEQYF
many	TRBV28	TRBJ2-6	15	NA	TGTGCCAGCAACCTCCCCGGGGCCGGGGCCAACGTCCTGACTTTC	CASNLPGAGANVLTF
few	TRBV6-5	TRBJ1-5	17	NA	TGTGCCAGCAGTTACTTACCAAGGGCCGATAGCAATCAGCCCCAGCATTTT	CASSYLPRADSNQPQHF
few	TRBV19	TRBJ1-2	15	NA	TGTGCCAGTAGTATTACGAAGGGTTCAAACTATGGCTACACCTTC	CASSITKGSNYGYTF
many	TRBV10-3	TRBJ2-1	17	TRBD2	TGTGCCATCAAAGAGGTGGGCACTAGCGGAGCCTACAATGAGCAGTTCTTC	CAIKEVGTSGAYNEQFF
NA	TRBV3-1	TRBJ2-5	14	TRBD1	TGTGCCAGCAGCCTACAGGGGATGCGGGAGACCCAGTACTTC	CASSLQGMRETQYF
NA	TRBV6-1	TRBJ1-1	15	TRBD1	TGTGCCAGCGGGTTCAGGGACAGGGGACACACTGAAGCTTTCTTT	CASGFRDRGHTEAFF
many	TRBV15	TRBJ1-1	13	NA	TGTGCCACCAGCAGAGTTAAGAACACTGAAGCTTTCTTT	CATSRVKNTEAFF
NA	TRBV25-1	TRBJ2-2	14	NA	TGTGCCAGCAGTCCCCCTCTACAGGGTGAGGAGCTGTTTTTT	CASSPPLQGEELFF
few	TRBV19	TRBJ2-2	16	NA	TGTGCCAGTAGTCCGGGCCGGACAGAGAACACCGGGGAGCTGTTTTTT	CASSPGRTENTGELFF
few	TRBV7-9	TRBJ2-7	12	NA	TGTGCCAGCAGCTTAAAGCACTACGAGCAGTACTTC	CASSLKHYEQYF
NA	TRBV7-3	TRBJ1-1	14	NA	TGTGCCAGCAGCTTAACAGGAATGAACACTGGAGCTTTCTTT	CASSLTGMNTGAFF
few	TRBV27	TRBJ2-7	15	TRBD2	TGTGCCAGCAGTTTCGGTAGCGGGATGGCCTACGAGCAGTACTTC	CASSFGSGMAYEQYF
NA	TRBV30	TRBJ1-6	14	NA	TGTGCCTGCACAGGGATCTCCTATAATTCACCCCTCCACTTT	CACTGISYNSPLHF
many	TRBV6-1	TRBJ1-2	13	NA	TGTGCCAGCAGTTATACAGGGAACTATGGCTACACCTTC	CASSYTGNYGYTF
many	TRBV19	TRBJ2-7	15	TRBD2	TGTGCCAGTAGTATAGCACTAGCGGGAACCTACGAGCAGTACTTC	CASSIALAGTYEQYF
few	TRBV7-9	TRBJ1-3	16	NA	TGTGCCAGCAGCTTAGAAGGAAGCAGGGTTGGAAACACCATATATTTT	CASSLEGSRVGNTIYF
few	TRBV7-2	TRBJ2-2	15	NA	TGTGCCAGCAGCCTCGGGACACACAACACCGGGGAGCTGTTTTTT	CASSLGTHNTGELFF
NA	TRBV5-5	TRBJ2-7	17	NA	TGTGCCAGCAGCGTTGGAGGTTTGGTTGCCAGCTCCTACGAGCAGTACTTC	CASSVGGLVASSYEQYF
NA	TRBV28	TRBJ2-6	22	TRBD1	TGTGCCAGCAGTCTAGGGCGTCGAGCCGGGACAGGGACCCCCTCTGGGGCCAACGTCCTGACTTTC	CASSLGRRAGTGTPSGANVLTF
many	TRBV27	TRBJ2-5	15	TRBD1	TGTGCCAGCAGAAAAAAACAGGGGAAGCAAGAGACCCAGTACTTC	CASRKKQGKQETQYF
few	TRBV19	TRBJ2-1	16	NA	TGTGCCAGTAGTGGTCTGGCGCGGGGCTCCTACAATGAGCAGTTCTTC	CASSGLARGSYNEQFF
NA	TRBV5-1	TRBJ2-3	17	TRBD2	TGCACCAGCAGCTTGGCCAAAGGGAGGGCCGGCGCAGATACGCAGTATTTT	CTSSLAKGRAGADTQYF
many	TRBV28	TRBJ1-2	17	TRBD1	TGTGCCAGCAGTCGTTTGGAATTCCGGGACAGGAAAGGTCGCTACACCTTC	CASSRLEFRDRKGRYTF
many	TRBV12-3/TRBV12-4	TRBJ1-4	14	NA	TGTGCCAGCAGTCCGAGACAGCTTAATGAAAAACTGTTTTTT	CASSPRQLNEKLFF
many	TRBV28	TRBJ2-5	18	TRBD2	TGTGCCAGCAGTTTATTACAGCGGAGGCTAGCGGGGCGAGAGACCCAGTACTTC	CASSLLQRRLAGRETQYF
many	TRBV27	TRBJ2-2	14	NA	TGTGCCAGCAGTTTATCCCACCGCACCGGGGAGCTGTTTTTT	CASSLSHRTGELFF
NA	TRBV29-1	TRBJ1-1	13	NA	TGCAGCGCACCAAGGTTGGAGAACACTGAAGCTTTCTTT	CSAPRLENTEAFF